The following is a T cell receptor (beta chain) sequence with its context. The antigen remains undetermined. This entry comes from a study of cytomegalovirus exposure and HLA in healthy donors. The wider study: A subsequent analysis stated that the roughly 130 validation repertoires were run on the same platform as the roughly 670 first-cohort repertoires. Whole-study results and caveats: Associated with cytomegalovirus, according to the listing, were 150 to 200 TCR beta chains. The classifier, whose performance was assessed in both the original and validation cohorts, reportedly diagnosed cytomegalovirus status with high specificity and sensitivity. It was found in a later analysis that first-cohort TCR clusters tended to co-occur in the 100 to 150 validation repertoires.

V shed 4 bases and J shed 2 bases, with 9 bases lying between them. The CDR3 contains 13 residues. From germline, CDR1 is LNHDA and CDR2 SQIVND (reference sequence). Clones were sequenced by immunoSEQ multiplex PCR, and TCRdb holds only the in-frame ones, with some missing. The sample yields about 200,000 clones, about 81% seen once. The chain is built from TRBV19 and TRBJ2-7, with a weak D call TRBD2 (6 bases). What was sequenced was PBMCs. This sequence originates from a woman under 40 in good health and CMV-seronegative. The CDR3 DNA is TGTGCCAGTAGTAGTTTAGCGGCCTACGAGCAGTACTTC. This gives the protein CASSSLAAYEQYF. Using reference TRBV19 and TRBJ2-7 for the parts outside the CDR3, the full variable domain is DGGITQSPKYLFRKEGQNVTLSCEQNLNHDAMYWYRQDPGQGLRLIYYSQIVNDFQKGDIAEGYSVSREKKESFPLTVTSAQKNPTAFYLCASSSLAAYEQYFGPGTRLTVT.